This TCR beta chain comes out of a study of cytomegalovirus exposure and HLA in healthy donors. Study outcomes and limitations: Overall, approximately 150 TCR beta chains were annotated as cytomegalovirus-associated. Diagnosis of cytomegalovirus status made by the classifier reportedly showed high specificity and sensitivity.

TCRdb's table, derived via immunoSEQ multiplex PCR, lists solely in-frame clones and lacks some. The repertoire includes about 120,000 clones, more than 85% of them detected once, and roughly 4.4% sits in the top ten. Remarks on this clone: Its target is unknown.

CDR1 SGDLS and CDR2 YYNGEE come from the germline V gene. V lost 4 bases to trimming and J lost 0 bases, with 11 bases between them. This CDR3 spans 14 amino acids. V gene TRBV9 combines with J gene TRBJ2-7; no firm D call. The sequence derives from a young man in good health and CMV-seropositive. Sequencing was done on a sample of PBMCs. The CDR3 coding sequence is TGTGCCAGCAGCCCCCGCGACAACTCCTACGAGCAGTACTTC. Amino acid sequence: CASSPRDNSYEQYF.